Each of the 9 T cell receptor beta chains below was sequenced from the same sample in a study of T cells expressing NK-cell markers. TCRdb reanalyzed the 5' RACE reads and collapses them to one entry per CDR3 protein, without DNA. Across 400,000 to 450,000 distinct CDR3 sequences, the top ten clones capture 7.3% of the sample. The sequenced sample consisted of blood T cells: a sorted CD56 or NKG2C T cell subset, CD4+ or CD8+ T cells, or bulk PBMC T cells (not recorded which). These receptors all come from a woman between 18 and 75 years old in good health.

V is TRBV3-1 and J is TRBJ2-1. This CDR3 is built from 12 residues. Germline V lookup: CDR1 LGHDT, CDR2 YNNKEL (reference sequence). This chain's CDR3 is CASSQAPNEQFF.

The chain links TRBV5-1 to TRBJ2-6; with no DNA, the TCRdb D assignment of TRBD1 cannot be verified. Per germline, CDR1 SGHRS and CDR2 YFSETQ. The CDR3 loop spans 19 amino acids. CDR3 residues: CASSLGQVYVGSGANVLTF.

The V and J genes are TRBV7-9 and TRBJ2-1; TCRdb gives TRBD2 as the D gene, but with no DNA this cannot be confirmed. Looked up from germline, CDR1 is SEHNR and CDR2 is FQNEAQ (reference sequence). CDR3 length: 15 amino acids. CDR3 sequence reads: CASSLAAGGIDEQFF.

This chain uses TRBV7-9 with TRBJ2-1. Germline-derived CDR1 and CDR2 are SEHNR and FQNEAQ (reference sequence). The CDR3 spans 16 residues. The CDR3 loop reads CASSLVGRGSYNEQFF.

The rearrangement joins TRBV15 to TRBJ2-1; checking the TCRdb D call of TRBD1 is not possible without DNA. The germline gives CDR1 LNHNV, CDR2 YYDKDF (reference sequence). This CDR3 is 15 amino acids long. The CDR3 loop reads CATSRRWGSYNEQFF.

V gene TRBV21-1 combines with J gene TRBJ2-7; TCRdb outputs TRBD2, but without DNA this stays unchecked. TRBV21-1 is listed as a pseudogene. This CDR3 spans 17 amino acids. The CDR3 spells CASSALAGGLLTYEQYF.

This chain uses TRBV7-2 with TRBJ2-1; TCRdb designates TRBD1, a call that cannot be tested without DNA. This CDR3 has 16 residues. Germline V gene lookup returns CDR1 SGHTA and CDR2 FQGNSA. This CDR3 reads CASSFSGGASYNEQFF.

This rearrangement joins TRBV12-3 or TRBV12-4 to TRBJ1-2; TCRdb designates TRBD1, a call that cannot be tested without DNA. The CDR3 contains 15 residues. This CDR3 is CASNQGGQGNHGYTF.

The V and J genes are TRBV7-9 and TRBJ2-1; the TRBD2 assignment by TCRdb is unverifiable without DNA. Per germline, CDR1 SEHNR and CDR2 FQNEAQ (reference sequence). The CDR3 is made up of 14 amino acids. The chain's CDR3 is CASSLVSGRDEQFF.